A single T cell receptor (beta chain) is shown here with its context. The V segment lost 0 bases and the J segment 3 bases; nucleotides outside the gene matches: 10. Germline loops: CDR1 SGHRS, CDR2 YFSETQ. The CDR3 loop spans 18 amino acids. The data were taken from a study of blood T cell repertoires in COVID-19. Looking at the study overall: Acute-phase and convalescent COVID-19 samples originated in the United States, Italy and Spain. From T cells, B-cell-depleted T cells, or PBMCs came the material, which was cDNA or gDNA.

Original processing methods: Amplification from reference gene primers served as the basis for estimated nucleated cell counts. TCRdb's table, derived via immunoSEQ multiplex PCR, lists solely in-frame clones and lacks some. That table furnishes V, J and clone size, whereas the DNA furnished D and trimming. Of approximately 400,000 clones listed, approximately 88% are singletons. Source material: peripheral blood. The chain links TRBV5-1 to TRBJ2-3, with 10 bases lining up with TRBD2. The clonotype originates from a man aged 40-49 years with acute or convalescent COVID-19. CDR3 nucleotide sequence: TGCGCCAGCAGCTTGGTTCTAGCGGGAGAGATAGTTACAGATACGCAGTATTTT. Translation: CASSLVLAGEIVTDTQYF. The full variable domain, rest sourced from reference TRBV5-1 and TRBJ2-3, is KAGVTQTPRYLIKTRGQQVTLSCSPISGHRSVSWYQQTPGQGLQFLFEYFSETQRNKGNFPGRFSGRQFSNSRSEMNVSTLELGDSALYLCASSLVLAGEIVTDTQYFGPGTRLTVL.